This T cell receptor (beta chain) was recorded in a study of CD8+ T cells in alopecia areata. About the research overall: Each of the treated patients was given oral tofacitinib, 5 to 10 mg twice daily, for moderate-to-severe alopecia areata.

RNA was extracted and reverse transcribed into cDNA as the sequencing template. Measured with immunoSEQ multiplex PCR; TCRdb has only the in-frame clones, and not every one. The sample carries 55,000 to 75,000 clones, 40% to 50% recorded once. Alopecia areata patients had lesional scalp punch biopsies and peripheral blood taken from them. Looked up from germline, CDR1 is GTSNPN and CDR2 is SVGIG (reference sequence). Trimming removed 4 bases at V and 2 bases at J, with 5 bases between. The CDR3 sequence is 12 residues long. This clone was seen once. The source of this sequence is a human donor with alopecia areata. The starting material was CD8+ T cells sorted from blood, obtained at week 0. The rearrangement joins TRBV30 to TRBJ2-2, with D unclear. The CDR3 DNA follows: TGTGCCTGGAAACCAAACACCGGGGAGCTGTTTTTT. Amino acid sequence: CAWKPNTGELFF.